This T cell receptor beta chain was found in a study of T-cell memory formation after mild COVID-19. Study-wide context: TCR clusters were mostly donor specific. Findings and limits, study-wide: The second-wave clones peaking on day 37 were not confirmed as SARS-CoV-2-specific. The main location of contracting CD4+ clones was CM and EM, and that of contracting CD8+ clones was EMRA.

A 5'RACE reaction primed in the constant segment made cDNA libraries of TCR alpha and TCR beta, and these carried sample barcodes and UMIs. TCRdb independently ran MiXCR on the 5' RACE reads; one entry per CDR3 protein. The table includes about 430,000 distinct CDR3 sequences, about 24% detected once. In germline, CDR1 is MGHRA, CDR2 YSYEKL. This CDR3 is 15 amino acids long. V was pared by 4 bases and J by 14 bases, with 19 bases of the junction left unmatched. With regard to this clonotype: The antigen remains undetermined.

The V call is TRBV4-1, the J call TRBJ2-5; TRBD2 matches 7 bases. Sequences were obtained from PBMCs or a T cell subset sorted from them (not recorded which). The clonotype comes from an adult woman who had mild COVID-19 (a few samples of this study predate the infection). Cell type and time point are not known. CDR3 sequence: CASSPSEGRALLFYF. Written as DNA, the CDR3 is TGCGCCAGCAGCCCTAGCGAGGGGAGGGCTTTGCTTTTTTACTTC.